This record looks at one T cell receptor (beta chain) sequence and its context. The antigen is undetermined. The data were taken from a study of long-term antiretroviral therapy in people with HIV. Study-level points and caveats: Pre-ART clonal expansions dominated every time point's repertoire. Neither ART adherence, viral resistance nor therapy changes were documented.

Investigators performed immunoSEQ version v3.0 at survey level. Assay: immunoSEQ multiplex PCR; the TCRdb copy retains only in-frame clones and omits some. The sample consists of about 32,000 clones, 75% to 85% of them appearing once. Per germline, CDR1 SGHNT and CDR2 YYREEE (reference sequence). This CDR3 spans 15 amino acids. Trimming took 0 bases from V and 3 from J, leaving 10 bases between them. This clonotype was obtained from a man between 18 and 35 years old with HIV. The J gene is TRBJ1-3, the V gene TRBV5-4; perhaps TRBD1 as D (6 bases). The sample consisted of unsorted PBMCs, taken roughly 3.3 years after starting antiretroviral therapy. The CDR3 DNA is TGTGCCAGCAGCTTGGGCCGGGGGCTTGGAAACACCATATATTTT. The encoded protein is CASSLGRGLGNTIYF.